This entry concerns a single TCR beta chain. Via MiXCR, TCRdb re-called the reads, giving one row per CDR3 protein. The sample has 250,000 to 300,000 distinct CDR3 sequences, about 25% seen once; the top ten hold around 13%. The data derive from a study of T cell repertoires in cytomegalovirus infection. Overall study: Based on public TCR beta signatures, there were indications of CMV infection and of a matching HLA type.

Sequences were obtained from PBMCs. The TCR was taken from a human donor in good health (CMV status not recorded). Some clones in this sample may be carry-over from other donors' samples.

The CDR3 spells CASSYPGQNYGYTF. CDR3 sequence (DNA): TGTGCCAGCAGCTATCCGGGACAGAACTATGGCTACACCTTC. The rearrangement links TRBV5-6 to TRBJ1-2; 7 bases line up with TRBD1. The V segment lost 3 bases and the J segment 2 bases; nucleotides outside the gene matches: 4. The germline V gene has CDR1 SGHDT and CDR2 YYEEEE. The CDR3 has 14 residues.